This passage covers 31 T cell receptor beta chains from one sample sequenced in a study of blood T cell repertoires in COVID-19. Some clones are missing from TCRdb's copy, which holds only in-frame ones; the method was immunoSEQ multiplex PCR. The sample yields more than 95,000 clones, 85% to 90% seen once. The specimen sequenced was peripheral blood. The receptors were sampled from a man aged 45 to 65 with acute or convalescent COVID-19.

V and J are TRBV2 and TRBJ1-5, with D hard to call. The CDR3 is 13 residues long. The germline V and J ends were trimmed by 1 base and 8 bases, with 9 bases remaining between them. Germline assignment: CDR1 SNHLY and CDR2 FYNNEI. In DNA, the CDR3 is TGTGCCAGCAGTGAAGAGTATCAGGAGCCCCAGCATTTT. Its protein is CASSEEYQEPQHF.

This chain uses TRBV29-1 with TRBJ2-1; D unresolved. V was shortened by 0 bases and J by 13 bases, with 13 bases between the two germline ends. This CDR3 is built from 12 residues. Looked up from germline, CDR1 is SQVTM and CDR2 is ANQGSEA. The CDR3 bases are TGCAGCGTTGAAGAACATATCTCCTCACAGTTCTTC. This sequence encodes CSVEEHISSQFF.

The chain is built from TRBV5-1 and TRBJ2-3; 11 positions agree with TRBD2. Germline V lookup: CDR1 SGHRS, CDR2 YFSETQ. V was clipped by 2 bases and J by 6 bases; unmatched bases: 5. This CDR3 comprises 15 residues. The CDR3 region has the DNA TGCGCCAGCAGCTTTATAGCGGGAGGGTCCGATACGCAGTATTTT. This translates into CASSFIAGGSDTQYF.

The rearrangement uses TRBV5-4 and TRBJ1-6; 11 nucleotides match TRBD1. Trimming took 4 bases from V and 14 from J; bases not matched to a gene: 11. This CDR3 comprises 15 residues. Germline V lookup: CDR1 SGHNT, CDR2 YYREEE (reference sequence). In DNA form, the CDR3 reads TGTGCCAGCAGCCCCTGGACAGGGGGCGTAGAGTCCCTCCACTTT. Encoded protein: CASSPWTGGVESLHF.

This sequence joins TRBV7-2 and TRBJ2-2, with 12 bases matching TRBD2. The V segment lost 1 base and the J segment 6 bases; nucleotides outside the gene matches: 3. The CDR3 is 16 residues long. The V gene's germline CDR1 is SGHTA and CDR2 FQGNSA. The CDR3 nucleotides are TGTGCCAGCAGCTTAGGACTAGCGGGAGTTTCCGGGGAGCTGTTTTTT. It yields the protein CASSLGLAGVSGELFF.

This sequence joins TRBV7-8 and TRBJ2-2; 9 bases are shared with TRBD2. Trimming cost V 2 bases and J 1 base; bases outside gene matches: 5. The CDR3 length is 17 residues. Germline loops: CDR1 SGHVS, CDR2 FQNEAQ. The CDR3 spells CASSLLAAGGNTGELFF. For the CDR3, the DNA is TGTGCCAGCAGCTTATTGGCAGCGGGAGGGAACACCGGGGAGCTGTTTTTT.

This chain connects TRBV13 to TRBJ1-1; TRBD1 matches 8 bases. Germline V gene lookup returns CDR1 PRHDT and CDR2 FYEKMQ (reference sequence). V shed 5 bases, J shed 0 bases, and the junction held 5 bases outside the gene matches. There are 15 residues in the CDR3. The CDR3 loop is CASSKRTGLNTEAFF. CDR3 in DNA: TGTGCCAGCAGCAAAAGGACAGGGCTGAACACTGAAGCTTTCTTT.

The chain joins TRBV5-6 to TRBJ2-3; 8 bases align to TRBD2. The length of the CDR3 is 16 residues. From germline, CDR1 is SGHDT and CDR2 YYEEEE. Losses at the gene ends were 4 bases for V and 7 bases for J; bases not matched to a gene: 14. The CDR3 region is CASSEGGAGDSNTQYF. The CDR3 nucleotides are TGTGCCAGCAGCGAGGGGGGAGCGGGAGACTCTAATACGCAGTATTTT.

The chain uses TRBV3-1 (or the pseudogene TRBV3-2) and TRBJ1-3; no reliable D call. The germline gives CDR1 LGHDT, CDR2 YNNKEL (reference sequence). V was pared by 1 base and J by 2 bases, with 12 bases between. The CDR3 sequence is 16 residues long. Here the CDR3 reads CASSQGLLRAGNTIYF. CDR3 DNA sequence: TGTGCCAGCAGCCAAGGATTACTGAGGGCTGGAAACACCATATATTTT.

This clone has a single count. The chain recombines TRBV27 with TRBJ1-4; possible D gene TRBD1, 6 bases. This CDR3 comprises 16 residues. CDR1 is MNHEY, CDR2 SMNVEV, per germline (reference sequence). V lost 0 bases, J lost 8 bases, and 16 bases lay in between. The CDR3 loop reads CASSLSGGAVGEKLFF. CDR3 coding DNA: TGTGCCAGCAGTTTATCGGGGGGGGCAGTTGGGGAAAAACTGTTTTTT.

The chain joins TRBV6-5 to TRBJ2-3; 14 nucleotides match TRBD2. Germline V gene sequence: CDR1 MNHEY, CDR2 SVGAGI. The V gene end was trimmed by 7 bases and the J gene end by 6 bases; junction bases not matched to a gene: 6. This CDR3 has 15 residues. The CDR3 sequence is CASKTSGRAGDTQYF. The CDR3 region has the DNA TGTGCCAGCAAGACTAGCGGGAGGGCCGGGGATACGCAGTATTTT.

The chain carries TRBV11-3 and TRBJ2-2; D not resolved. Germline V gene data show CDR1 as SGHNT and CDR2 as YENEEA. Trimming removed 0 bases from V and 0 bases from J, with 5 bases in between. There are 15 residues in the CDR3. The CDR3 coding sequence is TGTGCCAGCAGCTTAGATGGAGCGAACACCGGGGAGCTGTTTTTT. As protein: CASSLDGANTGELFF.

The chain couples TRBV11-3 to TRBJ2-7, with 8 positions matching TRBD1. Germline loops: CDR1 SGHNT, CDR2 YENEEA. The V segment lost 5 bases and the J segment 3 bases; nucleotides outside the gene matches: 3. This CDR3 is 13 amino acids long. The chain's CDR3 is CASSPQGDYEQYF. CDR3 DNA sequence: TGTGCCAGCAGCCCACAGGGGGACTACGAGCAGTACTTC.

The chain combines TRBV5-1 with TRBJ2-2, with 7 nucleotides matching TRBD2. CDR1 and CDR2 (germline): SGHRS, YFSETQ. Unmatched junction bases numbered 6, after V lost 0 bases and J lost 4 bases. The CDR3 extends over 16 amino acids. The CDR3 sequence: CASSLVRERGTGELFF. The CDR3 DNA reads TGCGCCAGCAGCTTGGTCCGGGAGCGGGGCACCGGGGAGCTGTTTTTT. Full variable domain (missing parts from reference TRBV5-1 and TRBJ2-2): KAGVTQTPRYLIKTRGQQVTLSCSPISGHRSVSWYQQTPGQGLQFLFEYFSETQRNKGNFPGRFSGRQFSNSRSEMNVSTLELGDSALYLCASSLVRERGTGELFFGEGSRLTVL.

The sample holds one count of this clone. The CDR3 DNA reads TGTGCCAGCAGCTTAGTTGGAGGGAGGGCCCAAGAGACCCAGTACTTC. Its protein product is CASSLVGGRAQETQYF. J is TRBJ2-5 and V is TRBV7-6; 7 positions match TRBD2. Germline V gene data show CDR1 as SGHVS and CDR2 as FNYEAQ. The CDR3 runs 16 residues. V trimming: 1 base; J trimming: 1 base; junction bases outside the gene matches: 6.

A remark on this clone: The same CDR3 is also encoded by other DNA sequences in this sample. The chain has TRBV30 and TRBJ1-5; 9 bases map to TRBD1. J was trimmed by 7 bases and V by 1 base; bases with no gene match: 5. The CDR3 has 14 amino acids. CDR1 and CDR2 from the germline V gene are GTSNPN and SVGIG (reference sequence). CDR3 DNA sequence: TGTGCCTGGAGTGGGACAGGGGATGGACAGCCCCAGCATTTT. Translating gives CAWSGTGDGQPQHF.

This clone was seen only once. The rearrangement uses TRBV27 and TRBJ2-7, with a possible D match to TRBD2 (6 bases). Germline assignment: CDR1 MNHEY and CDR2 SMNVEV (reference sequence). The CDR3 length is 13 residues. V gave up 8 bases and J gave up 3 bases, with 14 bases separating them. The CDR3 coding sequence is TGTGCCAGCGGTCGGCGGGACGGCTACGAGCAGTACTTC. It is translated as CASGRRDGYEQYF.

The CDR3 reads CASSVGSGYTGELFF. CDR3 sequence (DNA): TGTGCCAGCAGCGTCGGGAGCGGGTACACCGGGGAGCTGTTTTTT. The J gene is TRBJ2-2, the V gene TRBV9, with D possibly being TRBD2 (6 bases). Trimming pared 2 bases from V and 3 bases from J, leaving 11 bases between. The CDR3 loop spans 15 amino acids. Germline V lookup: CDR1 SGDLS, CDR2 YYNGEE.

The V and J genes are TRBV11-3 and TRBJ2-7, with 7 bases that match TRBD2. Germline CDR1 reads SGHNT; CDR2 reads YENEEA. This CDR3 has 18 residues. The V segment lost 7 bases and the J segment 2 bases; nucleotides outside the gene matches: 20. The DNA of the CDR3 is TGTGCCAGCATCGACCTGAAAGAAAGCGGGATGGGGACCTACGAGCAGTACTTC. This codes for CASIDLKESGMGTYEQYF. Together with reference TRBV11-3 and TRBJ2-7, the CDR3 gives the full variable domain: EAGVVQSPRYKIIEKKQPVAFWCNPISGHNTLYWYLQNLGQGPELLIRYENEEAVDDSQLPKDRFSAERLKGVDSTLKIQPAELGDSAVYLCASIDLKESGMGTYEQYFGPGTRLTVT.

The chain is built from TRBV7-9 and TRBJ1-4; TRBD1 matches at 8 bases. The germline gives CDR1 SEHNR, CDR2 FQNEAQ (reference sequence). Losses at the gene ends were 1 base for V and 5 bases for J; bases not matched to a gene: 6. The CDR3 consists of 16 residues. In DNA, the CDR3 is TGTGCCAGCAGCTTAGGCAGGGGGCGTCAAAATGAAAAACTGTTTTTT. Residues: CASSLGRGRQNEKLFF.

The V call is TRBV2, the J call TRBJ1-6; 8 nucleotides align to TRBD1. This CDR3 contains 14 residues. V lost 8 bases and J lost 5; bases outside the gene matches: 5. Looked up from germline, CDR1 is SNHLY and CDR2 is FYNNEI. The CDR3: CASVGDRNNSPLHF. In DNA, the CDR3 is TGTGCCAGCGTGGGGGACAGGAATAATTCACCCCTCCACTTT.

The chain joins TRBV5-4 to TRBJ2-3, with 8 bases fitting TRBD2. CDR3 size: 14 residues. CDR1 and CDR2 from the germline V gene are SGHNT and YYREEE (reference sequence). The trim removed 2 bases at V and 1 base at J, leaving 0 bases unmatched. This chain's CDR3 is CASSFSGGTDTQYF. The CDR3 bases are TGTGCCAGCAGCTTTAGCGGGGGCACAGATACGCAGTATTTT.

The chain uses TRBV9 and TRBJ1-5, with D uncertain. From germline, CDR1 is SGDLS and CDR2 YYNGEE. This CDR3 is built from 17 residues. Trimming pared 0 bases from V and 0 bases from J, leaving 13 bases between. CDR3 nucleotide sequence: TGTGCCAGCAGCGTAGTGGATAGACTCTATAGCAATCAGCCCCAGCATTTT. It codes for CASSVVDRLYSNQPQHF. Combining the CDR3 with reference TRBV9 and TRBJ1-5 gives the whole variable domain DSGVTQTPKHLITATGQRVTLRCSPRSGDLSVYWYQQSLDQGLQFLIQYYNGEERAKGNILERFSAQQFPDLHSELNLSSLELGDSALYFCASSVVDRLYSNQPQHFGDGTRLSIL.

The genes are TRBV9 and TRBJ2-1, with 8 bases aligning to TRBD1. From germline, CDR1 is SGDLS and CDR2 YYNGEE. J lost 9 bases, V lost 3 bases, and 5 bases had no gene match. The CDR3 contains 13 residues. CDR3 DNA: TGTGCCAGCAGCGCCACAGGGGGAGGTGAGCAGTTCTTC. Protein sequence: CASSATGGGEQFF.

The chain employs TRBV6-5 and TRBJ1-1; D perhaps matches TRBD1 (6 bases). Trimming pared 6 bases from V and 11 bases from J, leaving 25 bases between. The CDR3 is made up of 15 amino acids. Germline V gene data show CDR1 as MNHEY and CDR2 as SVGAGI. CDR3 sequence: CASSQWGQSKPRAFF. The CDR3 bases are TGTGCCAGCAGCCAGTGGGGGCAGTCAAAACCTCGGGCTTTCTTT.

V usage is TRBV6-1 and J usage is TRBJ1-5; D perhaps matches TRBD1 (6 bases). Germline assignment: CDR1 MNHNS and CDR2 SASEGT. The CDR3 is 15 amino acids. V shed 1 base and J shed 6 bases, with 13 bases lying between them. CDR3 sequence reads: CASSEERGGGQPQHF. The CDR3 nucleotides read TGTGCCAGCAGTGAAGAAAGGGGGGGCGGTCAGCCCCAGCATTTT.

This clone occurred a few times. This chain connects TRBV7-2 to TRBJ2-3, with D unclear. The CDR3 is made up of 14 amino acids. The germline V gene has CDR1 SGHTA and CDR2 FQGNSA. Trimming took 1 base from V and 1 from J, leaving 6 bases between them. The CDR3: CASSLGLGTDTQYF. The CDR3 DNA follows: TGTGCCAGCAGCTTAGGTTTAGGCACAGATACGCAGTATTTT.

This clone was seen only a few times. The V gene is TRBV6-2 or TRBV6-3, the J gene TRBJ2-3, with 9 bases identical to TRBD2. The V gene's germline CDR1 is MNHEY and CDR2 SVGEGT. V lost 1 base to trimming and J lost 3 bases; unmatched junction nucleotides: 8. The CDR3 is 17 amino acids. CDR3 nucleotides: TGTGCCAGCAGTTACTTAGTCGGCGGGAGGGCAACAGATACGCAGTATTTT. The encoded protein is CASSYLVGGRATDTQYF.

J is TRBJ2-5 and V is TRBV19; maybe TRBD2 (5 bases). Germline V lookup: CDR1 LNHDA, CDR2 SQIVND (reference sequence). Trimming pared 5 bases from V and 6 bases from J, leaving 13 bases between. CDR3 length equals 13 residues. CDR3 protein: CASSWEFGQTQYF. The CDR3 coding sequence is TGTGCCAGTAGTTGGGAGTTCGGGCAGACCCAGTACTTC.

The V gene is TRBV7-9, the J gene TRBJ2-4, with D possibly matching TRBD2 (5 bases). The V and J ends lost 5 bases and 1 base respectively, with 9 bases between them. The CDR3 runs 14 residues. CDR1 SEHNR and CDR2 FQNEAQ come from the germline V gene (reference sequence). The CDR3 reads CASSPRTAKNIQYF. The DNA of the CDR3 is TGTGCCAGCAGCCCTAGGACTGCCAAAAACATTCAGTACTTC.

The V gene is TRBV6-6, the J gene TRBJ1-5, with D tentatively TRBD1 (6 bases). This CDR3 has 14 residues. In germline, CDR1 is MNHNY, CDR2 SVGAGI (reference sequence). Trimming took off 5 bases at V and 6 bases at J, with 14 bases between the two ends. The CDR3 DNA reads TGTGCCAGCAGTCGCGGGCGGGGGGCTCAGCCCCAGCATTTT. Translation: CASSRGRGAQPQHF.